This T cell receptor beta chain was observed in a study of cytomegalovirus exposure and HLA in healthy donors. PCR primers comprised 60 Vbeta and 13 Jbeta primers. Data came from immunoSEQ multiplex PCR; TCRdb stores just in-frame clones and leaves some out. Among over 50,000 clones listed, roughly 80% were seen once. Findings and limits, study-wide: A highly shared variant cluster was judged a likely technical artifact. Researchers reported from a later analysis that most CMV-associated TCR beta chains appeared HLA-restricted.

Of note for this clone: Its antigen is not known.

Sample: PBMCs. This receptor was taken from a man aged 35 to 55 in good health and CMV-seronegative.

The CDR3 here is CASSQATGKTGNTIYF. DNA of the CDR3: TGTGCCAGCAGCCAGGCTACAGGGAAGACTGGAAACACCATATATTTT. The chain has TRBV4-2 and TRBJ1-3; D perhaps matches TRBD1 (6 bases). Germline V gives CDR1 LGHNA, CDR2 YNFKEQ. The CDR3 totals 16 residues. Trimming pared 3 bases from V and 2 bases from J, leaving 14 bases between.